This T cell receptor (beta chain) emerged from a study of cytomegalovirus exposure and HLA in healthy donors. Overall study results and limits: In a later analysis, HLA-C alleles had the fewest associated TCRs, DRB1 alleles the most. As a later analysis showed, several of the most significant clusters appeared to be linked to common viral pathogens.

In its sample, this clone was seen a few times. Antigen unknown. PCR was performed using 60 Vbeta and 13 Jbeta primers. Data came from immunoSEQ multiplex PCR; TCRdb stores just in-frame clones and leaves some out. This sample has around 160,000 clones, with around 68% found just once. What was sequenced was PBMCs. The TCR sequence derives from a middle-aged woman in good health and CMV-seropositive.

The CDR3 sequence is CASSLAYMGVNEQYF. The CDR3 region has the DNA TGTGCCAGCAGCTTAGCGTATATGGGAGTCAACGAGCAGTACTTC. V and J are TRBV7-9 and TRBJ2-7, with D maybe TRBD2 (5 bases). There are 15 residues in the CDR3. From germline, CDR1 is SEHNR and CDR2 FQNEAQ (reference sequence). Trimming took 0 bases from V and 5 from J, leaving 14 bases between them.